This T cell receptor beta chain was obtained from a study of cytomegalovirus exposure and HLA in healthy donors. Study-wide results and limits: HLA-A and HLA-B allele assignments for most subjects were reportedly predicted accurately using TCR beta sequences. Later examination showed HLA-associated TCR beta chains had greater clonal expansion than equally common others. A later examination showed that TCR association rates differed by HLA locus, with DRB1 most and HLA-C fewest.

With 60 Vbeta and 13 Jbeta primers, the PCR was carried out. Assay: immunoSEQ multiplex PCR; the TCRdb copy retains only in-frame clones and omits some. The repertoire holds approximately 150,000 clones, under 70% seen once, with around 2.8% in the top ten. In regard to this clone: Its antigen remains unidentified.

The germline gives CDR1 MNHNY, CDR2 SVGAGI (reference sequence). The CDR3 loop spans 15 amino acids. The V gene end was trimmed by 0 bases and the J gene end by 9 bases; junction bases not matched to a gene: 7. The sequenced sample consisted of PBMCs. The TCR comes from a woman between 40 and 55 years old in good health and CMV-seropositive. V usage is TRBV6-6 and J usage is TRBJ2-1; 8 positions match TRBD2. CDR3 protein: CASSYSTGGPGEQFF. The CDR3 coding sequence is TGTGCCAGCAGTTACTCAACGGGAGGGCCAGGTGAGCAGTTCTTC.